A selection of T cell receptor beta chains follows, all from one sample in a study of human T cells and chemical hapten exposure. TCRdb recomputed calls from the RACE reads with MiXCR, one row per CDR3 protein. The sample includes roughly 100,000 distinct CDR3 sequences, approximately 11% of them seen just once. The sample in question was whole blood, obtained in connection with sensitization to the hapten diphenylcyclopropenone (DPC). The receptors were gathered from a woman aged 55 to 70 with alopecia areata. Some clones in this sample may be carry-over from other donors' samples. Each CDR3 is given with its conserved first and last residue. The D gene is left open where the match is weak. The size field is filled for only some rows; it gives once, few, many or a size class.

many,TRBJ1-2,TRBV14,-,CASSRGGTNYGYTF,TGTGCCAGCAGCCGAGGTGGAACTAACTATGGCTACACCTTC
-,TRBJ2-3,TRBV7-2,-,CASSPRSSTDTQYF,TGTGCCAGCAGCCCGCGATCTAGCACAGATACGCAGTATTTT
many,TRBJ1-6,TRBV10-3,TRBD1,CATKTGSRDSPLHF,TGTGCCACCAAGACAGGGAGCAGGGATTCACCCCTCCACTTT
many,TRBJ2-1,TRBV27,-,CASSPGRALYNEQFF,TGTGCCAGCAGTCCTGGCAGGGCACTCTACAATGAGCAGTTCTTC
few,TRBJ1-2,TRBV5-1,-,CASSSTGLGYTF,TGCGCCAGCAGCAGCACAGGTCTCGGCTACACCTTC
many,TRBJ2-7,TRBV7-9,-,CASSLKGFRAYEQYF,TGTGCCAGCAGCTTAAAGGGGTTCCGCGCCTACGAGCAGTACTTC
-,TRBJ1-2,TRBV12-3/TRBV12-4,TRBD1,CASSGQGLNGYTF,TGTGCCAGCAGTGGACAGGGATTGAATGGCTACACCTTC
-,TRBJ2-4,TRBV9,-,CASSGREAKNIQYF,TGTGCCAGCAGCGGGCGAGAAGCCAAAAACATTCAGTACTTC
many,TRBJ1-1,TRBV18,TRBD1,CASSRGTGRTEAFF,TGTGCCAGCTCTCGCGGGACAGGGAGAACTGAAGCTTTCTTT
-,TRBJ2-7,TRBV29-1,TRBD2,CSARTSGSREQYF,TGCAGCGCCCGGACTAGCGGGAGCCGCGAGCAGTACTTC
many,TRBJ1-2,TRBV6-2/TRBV6-3,-,CASSYDVNLNYGYTF,TGTGCCAGCAGTTACGACGTGAATTTGAACTATGGCTACACCTTC
many,TRBJ2-3,TRBV5-1,TRBD1,CASSMGQGVTDTQYF,TGCGCCAGCAGCATGGGACAGGGCGTTACAGATACGCAGTATTTT
many,TRBJ1-3,TRBV7-2,TRBD1,CASSPGQGRNTIYF,TGTGCCAGCAGCCCTGGACAGGGCCGCAACACCATATATTTT
few,TRBJ1-6,TRBV9,-,CASSVAVARSSYNSPLHF,TGTGCCAGCAGCGTAGCCGTGGCGCGGAGCTCCTATAATTCACCCCTCCACTTT
many,TRBJ1-5,TRBV7-6,-,CASSPGAVANQPQHF,TGTGCCAGCAGCCCCGGGGCGGTGGCGAATCAGCCCCAGCATTTT
many,TRBJ2-1,TRBV7-9,-,CASSFVGDEQFF,TGTGCCAGCAGCTTCGTAGGGGATGAGCAGTTCTTC
-,TRBJ2-6,TRBV12-3/TRBV12-4,TRBD1,CASSLWPPQGADSGANVLTF,TGTGCCAGCAGTTTATGGCCCCCGCAGGGGGCAGACTCTGGGGCCAACGTCCTGACTTTC
many,TRBJ2-3,TRBV18,TRBD1,CASSPAGGNTQYF,TGTGCCAGCTCACCGGCAGGGGGCAATACGCAGTATTTT
many,TRBJ2-3,TRBV6-6,TRBD2,CASSYSPGGQGTDTQYF,TGTGCCAGCAGTTACTCCCCGGGAGGGCAGGGCACAGATACGCAGTATTTT
few,TRBJ2-7,TRBV12-3/TRBV12-4,TRBD1,CASSSGTGGEHSYEQYF,TGTGCCAGCAGTTCAGGGACAGGGGGCGAACACTCCTACGAGCAGTACTTC